The present entry profiles one T cell receptor beta chain with its context. The target antigen is unknown. The primer mix had 60 Vbeta and 13 Jbeta primers. Repertoires were generated with immunoSEQ multiplex PCR, while TCRdb's copy carries only in-frame clones and drops some. The table lists roughly 130,000 clones, 83% of them singletons. These data originate in a study of cytomegalovirus exposure and HLA in healthy donors. General study findings and limits: Earlier analysis looked at TCR beta V segments, and most were productive about 87% or about 30% of the time. Later analysis demonstrated an association between a missense DCLRE1C variant and TCR beta V- and J-gene trimming. In a later analysis, several top co-occurrence clusters appeared linked to parvovirus B19, influenza, CMV and Epstein-Barr virus.

Material: PBMCs. The receptor was isolated from a girl aged 2 to 10 in good health and CMV-seronegative.

CDR3 coding DNA: TGTGCCAGCAGTTACTTTGCGGGGGAGGTGGATACGCAGTATTTT. Residues: CASSYFAGEVDTQYF. This chain uses TRBV6-5 with TRBJ2-3, with 7 bases that match TRBD2. The germline V gene has CDR1 MNHEY and CDR2 SVGAGI. The CDR3 contains 15 residues. Trimming took 1 base from V and 6 from J; bases not matched to a gene: 7.